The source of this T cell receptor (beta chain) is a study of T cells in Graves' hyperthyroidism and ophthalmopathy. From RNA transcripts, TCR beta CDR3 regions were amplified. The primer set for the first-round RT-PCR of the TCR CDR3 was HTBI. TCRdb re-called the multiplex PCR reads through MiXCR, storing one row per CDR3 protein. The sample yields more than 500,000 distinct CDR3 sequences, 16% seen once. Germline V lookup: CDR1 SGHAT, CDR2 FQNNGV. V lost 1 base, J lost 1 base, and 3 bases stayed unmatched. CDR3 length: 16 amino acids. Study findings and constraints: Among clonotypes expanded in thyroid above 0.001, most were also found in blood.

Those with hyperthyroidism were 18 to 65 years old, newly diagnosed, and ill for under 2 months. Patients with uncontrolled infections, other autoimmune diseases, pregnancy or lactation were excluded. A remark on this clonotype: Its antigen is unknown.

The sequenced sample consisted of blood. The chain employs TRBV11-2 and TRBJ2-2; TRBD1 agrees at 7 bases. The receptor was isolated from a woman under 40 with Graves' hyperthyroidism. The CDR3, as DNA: TGTGCCAGCAGCTTAGCCGGGACAGTGAACACCGGGGAGCTGTTTTTT. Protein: CASSLAGTVNTGELFF.